This T cell receptor beta chain emerged from a study of blood T cell repertoires in COVID-19. About the research overall: Italy, Spain and the United States were the sources of the convalescent and acute COVID-19 samples. Sources were T cells, B-cell-depleted T cells, or PBMCs; the material itself was cDNA or gDNA.

Original processing notes: Reference gene primer amplification gave nucleated cell count estimates. The data were produced by immunoSEQ multiplex PCR, yet TCRdb's version contains in-frame clones alone and is incomplete. V, J and clone size reflect that table, while D and trimming were determined from the DNA. The data contain 110,000 or so clones, 70% to 90% of them singletons. Germline trimming cut 0 bases from V and 4 bases from J; bases unmatched to any gene: 6. The CDR3 is 16 amino acids. From germline, CDR1 is SGHRS and CDR2 YFSETQ. The receptor's source is a woman in her seventies who had recovered from COVID-19. The chain combines TRBV5-1 with TRBJ1-4; TRBD1 agrees at 7 bases. Sequenced: peripheral blood. The chain's CDR3 is CASSLGGQAGNEKLFF. The DNA of the CDR3 is TGCGCCAGCAGCTTGGGAGGACAGGCCGGTAATGAAAAACTGTTTTTT. Together with reference TRBV5-1 and TRBJ1-4, the CDR3 gives the full variable domain: KAGVTQTPRYLIKTRGQQVTLSCSPISGHRSVSWYQQTPGQGLQFLFEYFSETQRNKGNFPGRFSGRQFSNSRSEMNVSTLELGDSALYLCASSLGGQAGNEKLFFGSGTQLSVL.